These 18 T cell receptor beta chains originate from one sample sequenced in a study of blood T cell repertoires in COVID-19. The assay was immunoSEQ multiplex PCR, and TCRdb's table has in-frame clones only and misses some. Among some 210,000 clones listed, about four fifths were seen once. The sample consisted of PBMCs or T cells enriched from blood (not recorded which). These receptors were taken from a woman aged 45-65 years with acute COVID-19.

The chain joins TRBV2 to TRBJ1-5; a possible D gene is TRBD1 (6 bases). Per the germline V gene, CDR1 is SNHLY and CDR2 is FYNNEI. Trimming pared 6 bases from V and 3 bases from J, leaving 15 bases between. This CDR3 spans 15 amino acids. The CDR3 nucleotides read TGTGCCAGCAGCCCCCGGGACATTAACAATCAGCCCCAGCATTTT. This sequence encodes CASSPRDINNQPQHF.

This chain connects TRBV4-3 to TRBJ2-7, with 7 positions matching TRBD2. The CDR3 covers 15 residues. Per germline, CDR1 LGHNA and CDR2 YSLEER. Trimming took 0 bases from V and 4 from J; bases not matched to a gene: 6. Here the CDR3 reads CASSQDPSGKYEQYF. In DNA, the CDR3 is TGCGCCAGCAGCCAAGATCCCAGCGGGAAATACGAGCAGTACTTC.

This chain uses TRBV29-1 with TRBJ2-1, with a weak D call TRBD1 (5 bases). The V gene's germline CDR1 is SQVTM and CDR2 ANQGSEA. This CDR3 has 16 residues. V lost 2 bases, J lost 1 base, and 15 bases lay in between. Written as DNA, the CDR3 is TGCAGCGTTGAAACACCCCAACAGGTATCCTACAATGAGCAGTTCTTC. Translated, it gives CSVETPQQVSYNEQFF.

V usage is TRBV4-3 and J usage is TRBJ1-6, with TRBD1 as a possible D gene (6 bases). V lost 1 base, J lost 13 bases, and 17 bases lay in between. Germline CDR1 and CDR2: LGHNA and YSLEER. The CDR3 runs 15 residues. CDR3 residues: CASSQVKQGSAPLHF. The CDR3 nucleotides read TGCGCCAGCAGCCAAGTGAAACAGGGAAGTGCGCCCCTCCACTTT.

The CDR3 bases are TGTGCCAGCAGTAGAGACAGGGCAGGCACCGGGGAGCTGTTTTTT. Translating it yields CASSRDRAGTGELFF. The chain recombines TRBV6-5 with TRBJ2-2; 7 positions agree with TRBD1. Germline CDR1 reads MNHEY; CDR2 reads SVGAGI. The CDR3 is 15 amino acids. Trimming removed 5 bases from V and 4 bases from J; junction bases left unmatched: 7.

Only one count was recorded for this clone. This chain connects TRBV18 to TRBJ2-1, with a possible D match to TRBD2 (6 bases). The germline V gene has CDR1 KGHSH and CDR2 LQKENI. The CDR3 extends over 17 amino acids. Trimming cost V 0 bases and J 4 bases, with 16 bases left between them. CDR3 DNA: TGTGCCAGCTCACCACCGGACTCAGCGGGCCTATACAATGAGCAGTTCTTC. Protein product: CASSPPDSAGLYNEQFF.

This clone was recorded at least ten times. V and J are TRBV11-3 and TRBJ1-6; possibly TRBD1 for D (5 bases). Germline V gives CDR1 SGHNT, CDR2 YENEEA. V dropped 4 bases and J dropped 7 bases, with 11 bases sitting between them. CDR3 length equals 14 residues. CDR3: CASSWVEGNSPLHF. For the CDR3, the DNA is TGTGCCAGCAGCTGGGTGGAGGGGAATTCACCCCTCCACTTT.

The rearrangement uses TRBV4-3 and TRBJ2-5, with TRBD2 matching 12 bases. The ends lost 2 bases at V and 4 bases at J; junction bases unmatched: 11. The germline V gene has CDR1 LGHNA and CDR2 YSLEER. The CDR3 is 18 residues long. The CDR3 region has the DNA TGCGCCAGCAGCCAAACAGTCGGGCTAGCGGGGGGGCGAGAGACCCAGTACTTC. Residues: CASSQTVGLAGGRETQYF.

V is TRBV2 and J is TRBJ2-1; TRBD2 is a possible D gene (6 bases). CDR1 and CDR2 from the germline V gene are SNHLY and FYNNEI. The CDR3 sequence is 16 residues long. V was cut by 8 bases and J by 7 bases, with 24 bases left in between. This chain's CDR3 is CASAITGEGGGNEQFF. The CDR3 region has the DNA TGTGCCAGCGCAATAACGGGAGAGGGTGGGGGAAATGAGCAGTTCTTC.

DNA for the CDR3: TGTGCCAGTAGTCCGACAGGGGGGGAGCAGTTCTTC. Amino acids: CASSPTGGEQFF. The chain recombines TRBV19 with TRBJ2-1, with 9 bases fitting TRBD1. CDR1 and CDR2 (germline): LNHDA, SQIVND (reference sequence). With V trimmed by 5 bases and J by 10 bases, 3 bases remained unmatched. This CDR3 has 12 residues.

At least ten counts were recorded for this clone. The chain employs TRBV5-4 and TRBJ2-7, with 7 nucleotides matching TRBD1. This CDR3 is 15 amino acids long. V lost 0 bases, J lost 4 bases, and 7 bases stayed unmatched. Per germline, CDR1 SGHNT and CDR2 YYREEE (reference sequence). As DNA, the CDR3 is TGTGCCAGCAGCTTGGTCAACAGGGGTCAGTACGAGCAGTACTTC. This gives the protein CASSLVNRGQYEQYF.

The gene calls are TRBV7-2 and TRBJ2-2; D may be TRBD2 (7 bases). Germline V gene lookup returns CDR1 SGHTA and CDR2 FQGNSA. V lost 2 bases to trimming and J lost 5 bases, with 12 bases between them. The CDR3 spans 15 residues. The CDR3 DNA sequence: TGTGCCAGCAGCTTACACGGGGGGCGTACCGGGGAGCTGTTTTTT. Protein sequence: CASSLHGGRTGELFF.

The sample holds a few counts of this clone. CDR3 sequence (DNA): TGTGCCAGCAGCTTAAGCAGGGCGGTAGAAACCGGGGAGCTGTTTTTT. Its translation is CASSLSRAVETGELFF. V and J are TRBV5-4 and TRBJ2-2; tentatively, D is TRBD1 (5 bases). V was pared by 2 bases and J by 5 bases, with 16 bases between. This CDR3 spans 16 amino acids. Germline values: CDR1 SGHNT, CDR2 YYREEE (reference sequence).

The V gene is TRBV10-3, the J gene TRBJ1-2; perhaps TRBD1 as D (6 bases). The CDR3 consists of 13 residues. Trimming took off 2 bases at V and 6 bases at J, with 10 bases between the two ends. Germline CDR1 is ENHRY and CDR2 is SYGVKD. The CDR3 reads CAISEQGSHGYTF. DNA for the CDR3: TGTGCCATCAGTGAGCAGGGGAGTCATGGCTACACCTTC.

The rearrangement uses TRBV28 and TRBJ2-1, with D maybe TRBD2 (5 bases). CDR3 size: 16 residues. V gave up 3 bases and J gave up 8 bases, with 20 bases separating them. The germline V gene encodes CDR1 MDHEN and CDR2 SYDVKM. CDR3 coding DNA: TGTGCCAGCAGTTTCTCCCCGTTCGGAGGAGTCTATGAGCAGTTCTTC. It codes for CASSFSPFGGVYEQFF.

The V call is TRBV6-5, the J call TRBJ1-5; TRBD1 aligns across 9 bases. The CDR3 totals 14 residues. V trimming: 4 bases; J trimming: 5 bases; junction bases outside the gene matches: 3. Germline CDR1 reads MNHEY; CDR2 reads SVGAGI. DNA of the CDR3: TGTGCCAGCAGTTCTCGGACAGGGGATCAGCCCCAGCATTTT. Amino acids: CASSSRTGDQPQHF.

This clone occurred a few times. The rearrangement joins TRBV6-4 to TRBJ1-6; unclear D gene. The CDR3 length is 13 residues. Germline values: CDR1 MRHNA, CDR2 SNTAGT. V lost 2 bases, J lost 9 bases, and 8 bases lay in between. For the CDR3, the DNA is TGTGCCAGCAGTGACGATGTTAGTTCACCCCTCCACTTT. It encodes CASSDDVSSPLHF.

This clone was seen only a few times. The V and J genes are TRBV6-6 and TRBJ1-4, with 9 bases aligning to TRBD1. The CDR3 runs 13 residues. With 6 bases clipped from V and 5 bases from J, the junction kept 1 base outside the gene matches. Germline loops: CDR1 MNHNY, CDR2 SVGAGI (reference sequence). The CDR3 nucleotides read TGTGCCAGCAGGGACAGGGGCAATGAAAAACTGTTTTTT. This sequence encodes CASRDRGNEKLFF.